The rows below give T cell receptor beta chains drawn from one sample of a study of beta chain features in type 1 diabetes. The table came from immunoSEQ multiplex PCR; TCRdb's copy has only in-frame clones and leaves some out. The table records around 19,000 clones, approximately 50% of them present only once. The sample comprised stem cell memory CD4+ T cells from blood. The receptors originated from a young man in good health. The CDR3 runs from the conserved cysteine through the conserved F or W. D genes are given only for firm matches. Rows give clone size only sometimes, using once, few, many, or a class for an expanded clone.

J | length | V | D | size | DNA | CDR3
TRBJ2-1 | 13 | TRBV6-5 | NA | few | TGTGCCAGCAGCCGGGAGATTTATGTCGAGCAGTTCTTC | CASSREIYVEQFF
TRBJ2-3 | 17 | TRBV7-3 | NA | NA | TGTGCCAGCAGCTTATTAGGGGGGGATCCTAGCACAGATACGCAGTATTTT | CASSLLGGDPSTDTQYF
TRBJ2-5 | 15 | TRBV7-3 | NA | NA | TGTGCCAGCAGCTTAAATCCAGGGGGGCAAGAGACCCAGTACTTC | CASSLNPGGQETQYF
TRBJ1-4 | 14 | TRBV28 | NA | NA | TGTGCCAGCAGGTTACAGATAACTAATGAAAAACTGTTTTTT | CASRLQITNEKLFF
TRBJ1-4 | 15 | TRBV7-9 | TRBD1 | few | TGTGCCAGCAGCTTAGGGGGGGACAGATGGGAAAAACTGTTTTTT | CASSLGGDRWEKLFF
TRBJ2-1 | 15 | TRBV27 | NA | NA | TGTGCCAGCAGTCCGGCGGGTTCGCCGCACAATGAGCAGTTCTTC | CASSPAGSPHNEQFF
TRBJ2-7 | 13 | TRBV28 | NA | NA | TGTGCCAGCAGTTTTTCACACGACTACGAGCAGTACTTC | CASSFSHDYEQYF
TRBJ2-1 | 15 | TRBV4-3 | TRBD2 | NA | TGCGCCAGCAGCCAAGATCAGCGGGAGTTCAATGAGCAGTTCTTC | CASSQDQREFNEQFF
TRBJ2-3 | 17 | TRBV7-6 | NA | few | TGTGCCAGCAGCTTAGCCCGTCTAAGGGGGATCACAGATACGCAGTATTTT | CASSLARLRGITDTQYF
TRBJ2-3 | 16 | TRBV10-3 | TRBD2 | NA | TGTGCCATCAGTGGGACTAGCGGGAATCCGACAGATACGCAGTATTTT | CAISGTSGNPTDTQYF
TRBJ2-1 | 15 | TRBV12-2 | NA | NA | TGTGCAAGTCGCCCCTACGGGACTACCAACAATGAGCAGTTCTTC | CASRPYGTTNNEQFF
TRBJ2-1 | 15 | TRBV7-3 | TRBD1 | NA | TGTGCCAGCAGCCAGGGACAGGTTCTGGGTAATGAGCAGTTCTTC | CASSQGQVLGNEQFF
TRBJ2-5 | 14 | TRBV6-6 | TRBD2 | once | TGTGCCACCGCGGGACTAGCGTCCCAAGAGACCCAGTACTTC | CATAGLASQETQYF
TRBJ2-2 | 15 | TRBV5-1 | NA | few | TGCGCCAGCAGCCCGACAGACCCGAACACCGGGGAGCTGTTTTTT | CASSPTDPNTGELFF
TRBJ1-2 | 14 | TRBV28 | TRBD1 | NA | TGTGCCAGCAGTTTAGGGACAGCCCTACGTGGCTACACCTTC | CASSLGTALRGYTF
TRBJ2-1 | 15 | TRBV4-2 | TRBD2 | few | TGTGCCAGCAGCCAAGACGCGGGAGGGTTAGGTGAGCAGTTCTTC | CASSQDAGGLGEQFF
TRBJ2-7 | 12 | TRBV10-3 | TRBD2 | NA | TGTGCCATCAGCGGGGGGGTTCACGAGCAGTACTTC | CAISGGVHEQYF
TRBJ2-3 | 16 | TRBV18 | NA | few | TGTGCCAGCTCACCACAGCTCTCGACTAGCACAGATACGCAGTATTTT | CASSPQLSTSTDTQYF
TRBJ2-1 | 13 | TRBV6-5 | TRBD1 | few | TGTGCCAGCAGACGACAGGGGACCTTAGAGCAGTTCTTC | CASRRQGTLEQFF
TRBJ2-7 | 14 | TRBV5-5 | TRBD2 | NA | TGTGCCAGCAGCGTTAGCGGGGGGCAAGGCGAGCAGTACTTC | CASSVSGGQGEQYF
TRBJ2-1 | 15 | TRBV6-1 | NA | few | TGTGCCAGCAATCCCATAGCAGGGCCCTACAATGAGCAGTTCTTC | CASNPIAGPYNEQFF
TRBJ1-6 | 15 | TRBV5-1 | TRBD1 | NA | TGCGCCAGCAGCTCGGGGACAGCCGCATTTTCACCCCTCCACTTT | CASSSGTAAFSPLHF